One and the same sample provided the 29 T cell receptor beta chains below, sequenced in a study of blood T cell repertoires in COVID-19. Clones were sequenced by immunoSEQ multiplex PCR, and TCRdb holds only the in-frame ones, with some missing. In the table there are more than 350,000 clones, just under 90% of which are singletons. The sequencing sample was made of PBMCs or T cells enriched from blood (not recorded which). These receptors originate from a woman aged 50 to 60 who had recovered from COVID-19.

The V gene is TRBV2, the J gene TRBJ1-1; TRBD1 aligns across 10 bases. This CDR3 has 16 amino acids. Losses at the gene ends were 10 bases for V and 6 bases for J; bases not matched to a gene: 17. CDR1 is SNHLY and CDR2 is FYNNEI in the germline V gene. The CDR3 sequence: CATQIAGTGVSSEAFF. The CDR3 coding sequence is TGTGCCACCCAGATTGCCGGGACAGGGGTATCGTCTGAAGCTTTCTTT.

This clone has just a few counts. The gene calls are TRBV3-1 (or the pseudogene TRBV3-2) and TRBJ1-2; 9 nucleotides match TRBD1. CDR1 LGHDT and CDR2 YNNKEL come from the germline V gene (reference sequence). Germline trimming cut 0 bases from V and 7 bases from J; bases unmatched to any gene: 6. CDR3 size: 15 residues. CDR3 loop: CASSQDLDRGPGYTF. The CDR3 nucleotides read TGTGCCAGCAGCCAAGATCTGGACAGGGGACCTGGCTACACCTTC.

The chain has TRBV4-3 and TRBJ2-3; 12 nucleotides match TRBD1. Germline loops: CDR1 LGHNA, CDR2 YSLEER. The CDR3 runs 15 residues. The V gene end was trimmed by 4 bases and the J gene end by 6 bases; junction bases not matched to a gene: 5. The chain's CDR3 is CASSRGQGAPDTQYF. The CDR3 DNA follows: TGCGCCAGCAGCCGGGGACAGGGGGCACCGGATACGCAGTATTTT.

The genes are TRBV3-1 (or the pseudogene TRBV3-2) and TRBJ2-5, with D perhaps TRBD1 (6 bases). Per germline, CDR1 LGHDT and CDR2 YNNKEL (reference sequence). The CDR3 spans 13 residues. V dropped 4 bases and J dropped 2 bases, with 8 bases sitting between them. This CDR3 is CASSPGQQETQYF. CDR3 bases: TGTGCCAGCAGCCCCGGACAGCAAGAGACCCAGTACTTC.

The chain joins TRBV11-2 to TRBJ1-2, with D perhaps matching TRBD1 (5 bases). CDR1 and CDR2 from the germline V gene are SGHAT and FQNNGV. The CDR3 is made up of 14 amino acids. The V end lost 10 bases, the J end lost 7 bases, and 22 bases lay between the germline ends. In DNA form, the CDR3 reads TGTGCCACCATCTTGGGACTGGGGGATGGTGGCTACACCTTC. It is translated as CATILGLGDGGYTF. The full variable domain, completed using reference TRBV11-2 and TRBJ1-2, is EAGVAQSPRYKIIEKRQSVAFWCNPISGHATLYWYQQILGQGPKLLIQFQNNGVVDDSQLPKDRFSAERLKGVDSTLKIQPAKLEDSAVYLCATILGLGDGGYTFGSGTRLTVV.

The genes are TRBV2 and TRBJ2-7; 7 nucleotides agree with TRBD1. This CDR3 contains 13 residues. V gave up 6 bases and J gave up 1 base; unmatched junction bases: 3. CDR1 SNHLY and CDR2 FYNNEI come from the germline V gene. The CDR3 is CASRRDSSYEQYF. As DNA, the CDR3 is TGTGCCAGCAGGAGGGACAGTTCCTACGAGCAGTACTTC.

This clone was seen once. This sequence joins TRBV29-1 and TRBJ1-1; D remains unclear. Germline-derived CDR1 and CDR2 are SQVTM and ANQGSEA. The germline V and J ends were trimmed by 4 bases and 1 base, with 10 bases remaining between them. This CDR3 spans 13 amino acids. The CDR3 reads CSVGGRQNTEAFF. CDR3 nucleotide sequence: TGCAGCGTTGGTGGCAGACAGAACACTGAAGCTTTCTTT.

V is TRBV30 and J is TRBJ1-2, with D possibly being TRBD1 (5 bases). V was shortened by 1 base and J by 8 bases, with 20 bases between the two germline ends. CDR1 is GTSNPN, CDR2 SVGIG, per germline (reference sequence). The CDR3 length is 15 residues. The CDR3 DNA follows: TGTGCCTGGAGTGCCTCCCAGTCCGGGGGGGAAGGCTACACCTTC. It codes for CAWSASQSGGEGYTF.

The chain links TRBV27 to TRBJ1-1; D remains ambiguous. The CDR3 sequence is 13 residues long. Germline V gene lookup returns CDR1 MNHEY and CDR2 SMNVEV (reference sequence). Trimming left V 6 bases short and J 1 base short, with 9 bases between. DNA of the CDR3: TGTGCCAGCAGACGAACGGGGAACACTGAAGCTTTCTTT. Translating it yields CASRRTGNTEAFF.

This clone was counted a single time. The chain is built from TRBV27 and TRBJ2-7; the match to TRBD2 covers 8 bases. The V gene end was trimmed by 5 bases and the J gene end by 6 bases; junction bases not matched to a gene: 9. This CDR3 has 14 amino acids. CDR1 is MNHEY, CDR2 SMNVEV, per germline (reference sequence). DNA of the CDR3: TGTGCCAGCAGTCTCCGGACGGGAGGGTTCGAGCAGTACTTC. This encodes CASSLRTGGFEQYF.

The V and J genes are TRBV4-2 and TRBJ2-7, with TRBD1 matching 9 bases. CDR3 length equals 16 residues. V lost 1 base, J lost 4 bases, and 8 bases stayed unmatched. Germline CDR1 and CDR2: LGHNA and YNFKEQ. CDR3 region: CASSQVTGQGGYEQYF. The CDR3 nucleotides are TGTGCCAGCAGCCAAGTGACGGGACAGGGAGGGTACGAGCAGTACTTC.

This clone showed up just a few times. This chain links TRBV18 with TRBJ1-1; a possible D gene is TRBD1 (6 bases). The germline CDR1 and CDR2 sequences are KGHSH and LQKENI. V lost 3 bases to trimming and J lost 1 base, with 12 bases between them. This CDR3 is 15 amino acids long. The CDR3 region is CASSPSQGKNTEAFF. The CDR3 DNA sequence: TGTGCCAGCTCACCTTCCCAGGGGAAGAACACTGAAGCTTTCTTT.

This clone was counted a few times. V gene TRBV12-3 or TRBV12-4 combines with J gene TRBJ1-2; 9 bases agree with TRBD1. The CDR3 spans 13 residues. Trimming took 3 bases from V and 8 from J; bases not matched to a gene: 4. CDR3 bases: TGTGCCAGCAGTTTCGGGACAGGGAGCGGCTACACCTTC. This encodes CASSFGTGSGYTF.

This chain joins TRBV4-2 and TRBJ2-3; perhaps TRBD2 as D (6 bases). Trimming shortened V by 5 bases and J by 0 bases, and 12 bases separated the two germline ends. Germline V gene lookup returns CDR1 LGHNA and CDR2 YNFKEQ. The CDR3 is made up of 15 amino acids. The CDR3 loop is CASSMLTRSTDTQYF. CDR3 sequence (DNA): TGTGCCAGCAGCATGCTGACTAGAAGCACAGATACGCAGTATTTT.

The chain has TRBV18 and TRBJ1-6; D is perhaps TRBD1 (5 bases). V shed 3 bases and J shed 6 bases, with 18 bases lying between them. CDR1 and CDR2 from the germline V gene are KGHSH and LQKENI. This CDR3 has 17 amino acids. The CDR3 DNA is TGTGCCAGCTCACCCGCCAGGGTCCCGGATAGTAATTCACCCCTCCACTTT. Translating gives CASSPARVPDSNSPLHF.

This clone was seen once. The chain is built from TRBV10-3 and TRBJ2-1, with 7 bases identical to TRBD1. CDR3 size: 14 residues. Germline V CDR1 and CDR2: ENHRY, SYGVKD. The J segment lost 8 bases and the V segment lost 7 bases, leaving 11 bases of the junction unmatched. In DNA form, the CDR3 reads TGTGCCATCAATCGACAGGGAATTGCCTATGAGCAGTTCTTC. This sequence encodes CAINRQGIAYEQFF.

The V and J genes are TRBV5-1 and TRBJ1-2; D is undetermined. Trimming left V 0 bases short and J 5 bases short, with 8 bases between. The germline CDR1 and CDR2 sequences are SGHRS and YFSETQ. This CDR3 spans 13 amino acids. CDR3 sequence: CASSLAAAYGYTF. CDR3 bases: TGCGCCAGCAGCTTGGCAGCGGCTTATGGCTACACCTTC.

The V and J genes are TRBV10-3 and TRBJ1-2; the D is unclear. This CDR3 region has 13 residues. Germline-derived CDR1 and CDR2 are ENHRY and SYGVKD. The V end lost 2 bases, the J end lost 4 bases, and 8 bases lay between the germline ends. The CDR3 spells CAISEVQSYGYTF. CDR3 nucleotide sequence: TGTGCCATCAGTGAGGTGCAGTCCTATGGCTACACCTTC.

This chain joins TRBV7-2 and TRBJ1-4; possible D gene TRBD1, 5 bases. Looked up from germline, CDR1 is SGHTA and CDR2 is FQGNSA. Trimming stripped 3 bases from V and 0 bases from J, with 8 bases between. The CDR3 covers 15 residues. DNA of the CDR3: TGTGCCAGCAGCTTGCGGGGCCCAACTAATGAAAAACTGTTTTTT. It codes for CASSLRGPTNEKLFF.

In its sample, this clone was seen a few times. The chain is built from TRBV7-9 and TRBJ2-7; 7 nucleotides line up with TRBD1. CDR1 is SEHNR and CDR2 is FQNEAQ in the germline V gene (reference sequence). This CDR3 spans 14 amino acids. The ends lost 10 bases at V and 4 bases at J; junction bases unmatched: 13. The CDR3 sequence is CAIEWDRVPYEQYF. CDR3 sequence (DNA): TGTGCCATTGAATGGGACAGAGTCCCGTACGAGCAGTACTTC.

This rearrangement joins TRBV4-1 to TRBJ2-7, with TRBD1 matching 10 bases. Trimming removed 2 bases from V and 6 bases from J; junction bases left unmatched: 4. The CDR3 sequence is 14 residues long. Germline V gene lookup returns CDR1 MGHRA and CDR2 YSYEKL. In nucleotides, the CDR3 is TGCGCCAGCAGCCAAAGACAGGGGGCTTCCGAGCAGTACTTC. It encodes CASSQRQGASEQYF.

The CDR3 DNA follows: TGTGCCAGCAGGTCGACCGGGACTGCCTCCTACGAGCAGTACTTC. Translated, it gives CASRSTGTASYEQYF. J is TRBJ2-7 and V is TRBV27; TRBD2 is a possible D gene (6 bases). CDR3 length equals 15 residues. CDR1 MNHEY and CDR2 SMNVEV come from the germline V gene (reference sequence). Trimming left V 6 bases short and J 0 bases short, with 15 bases between.

This clone was found once. The chain combines TRBV5-3 with TRBJ1-4, with TRBD1 matching 8 bases. TRBV5-3 is given ORF status, its function remaining uncertain. With 5 bases clipped from V and 5 bases from J, the junction kept 5 bases outside the gene matches. The length of the CDR3 is 14 residues. The CDR3 sequence: CARSPGGVNEKLFF. The CDR3 DNA reads as TGTGCCAGAAGTCCAGGGGGCGTGAATGAAAAACTGTTTTTT.

The gene calls are TRBV7-9 and TRBJ2-6; no firm D call. V gave up 3 bases and J gave up 2 bases, with 8 bases separating them. CDR3 length: 15 amino acids. Germline CDR1 reads SEHNR; CDR2 reads FQNEAQ (reference sequence). CDR3 nucleotide sequence: TGTGCCAGCAGCTTCAGAACTACTGGGGCCAACGTCCTGACTTTC. Amino acids: CASSFRTTGANVLTF.

The chain links TRBV21-1 to TRBJ2-7; the DNA was not used to check the table's D call, TRBD2. TRBV21-1 represents a pseudogene. The length of the CDR3 is 12 residues. Here the CDR3 reads CASILAFLEQYF. CDR3 in DNA: TGTGCCAGCATACTAGCGTTTCTCGAGCAGTACTTC.

This clone has just one count. This chain links TRBV28 with TRBJ1-6; D possibly corresponds to TRBD1 (5 bases). The V gene lost 1 base and the J gene lost 9 bases, with 13 bases spanning the gap. This CDR3 contains 15 residues. From germline, CDR1 is MDHEN and CDR2 SYDVKM. The CDR3 reads CASSLYRGGGSPLHF. The CDR3 nucleotides are TGTGCCAGCAGTTTATATCGCGGGGGTGGTTCACCCCTCCACTTT.

The chain uses TRBV27 and TRBJ2-1; no definite D call. CDR1 MNHEY and CDR2 SMNVEV come from the germline V gene (reference sequence). The CDR3 covers 15 residues. V lost 6 bases and J lost 0, with 12 bases in between. The DNA of the CDR3 is TGTGCCAGCAGCAGCTCAGAGGTCTCCTACAATGAGCAGTTCTTC. This codes for CASSSSEVSYNEQFF.

The chain combines TRBV5-1 with TRBJ2-7; D remains ambiguous. This CDR3 region has 13 residues. V lost 0 bases, J lost 3 bases, and 7 bases lay in between. Per germline, CDR1 SGHRS and CDR2 YFSETQ. CDR3 sequence reads: CASSLDAYYEQYF. CDR3 DNA: TGCGCCAGCAGCTTGGACGCGTACTACGAGCAGTACTTC.

This sequence joins TRBV4-2 and TRBJ2-7, with a weak D call TRBD2 (7 bases). V was trimmed by 3 bases and J by 7 bases, leaving 25 bases between them. The CDR3 spans 17 residues. CDR1 LGHNA and CDR2 YNFKEQ come from the germline V gene. The CDR3 bases are TGTGCCAGCAGCCAGGGTATTAGGGGGGGCAATTCGGGTGAGCAGTACTTC. Protein product: CASSQGIRGGNSGEQYF.